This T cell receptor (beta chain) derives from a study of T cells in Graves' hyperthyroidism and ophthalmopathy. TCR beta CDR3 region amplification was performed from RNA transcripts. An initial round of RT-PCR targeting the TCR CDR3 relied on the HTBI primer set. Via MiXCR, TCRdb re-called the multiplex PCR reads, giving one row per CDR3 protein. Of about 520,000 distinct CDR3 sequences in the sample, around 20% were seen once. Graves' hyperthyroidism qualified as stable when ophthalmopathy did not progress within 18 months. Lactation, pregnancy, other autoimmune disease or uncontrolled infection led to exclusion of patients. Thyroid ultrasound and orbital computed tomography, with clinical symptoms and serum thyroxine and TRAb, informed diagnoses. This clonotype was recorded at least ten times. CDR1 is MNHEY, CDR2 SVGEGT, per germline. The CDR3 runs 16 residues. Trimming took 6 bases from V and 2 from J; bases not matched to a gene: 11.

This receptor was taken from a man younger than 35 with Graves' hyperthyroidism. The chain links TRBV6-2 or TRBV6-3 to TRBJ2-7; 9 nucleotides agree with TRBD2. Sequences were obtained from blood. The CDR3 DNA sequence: TGTGCCAGCAGCTACGAGATCCAGCGGGGGGCCTACGAGCAGTACTTC. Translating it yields CASSYEIQRGAYEQYF.